This TCR beta chain was sequenced in a study of CD8+ T cells in alopecia areata. Study observations and caveats: Possibly as an HLA-related effect, TCR sharing across patients appeared less clear than in mice. Lesional tissue from the scalp (especially in alopecia totalis/universalis) showed higher clonality than normal scalp.

RNA was extracted and reverse transcribed into cDNA as the sequencing template. Sequencing used immunoSEQ multiplex PCR; TCRdb keeps in-frame clones, though not all of them. The sample shows over 200,000 clones, about three fifths of them seen only once. The germline V gene has CDR1 MGHDK and CDR2 SYGVNS. V gave up 4 bases and J gave up 2 bases, with 21 bases separating them. The CDR3 is made up of 18 amino acids. About this clone: As yet, its antigen is unknown.

This clonotype originated in a human donor with alopecia areata. The sequencing here drew on CD4+ T cells sorted from blood, taken at week 0. The chain links TRBV25-1 to TRBJ1-3; D is possibly TRBD1 (6 bases). DNA for the CDR3: TGTGCCAGCAGTGGATTCTCCCCGGGGACATTCGCTGGAAACACCATATATTTT. Its protein product is CASSGFSPGTFAGNTIYF.